The 7 T cell receptor beta chains presented below share a single source sample, sequenced in a study of Tregs in tolerant kidney transplant recipients. Libraries were prepared by immunoSEQ multiplex PCR; TCRdb keeps only in-frame clonotypes and omits some of them. The sample records about 110,000 clones, almost 90% being singletons. Material: CD4+ T cells from blood, obtained before the transplant. These receptors were collected from a human donor who received a combined kidney and bone marrow transplant.

This chain connects TRBV2 to TRBJ1-5; D gene unclear. Germline V gene lookup returns CDR1 SNHLY and CDR2 FYNNEI. Trimming left V 10 bases short and J 1 base short, with 11 bases between. The CDR3 spans 13 residues. CDR3 amino acids: CATSTESNQPQHF. In DNA, the CDR3 is TGTGCCACCTCCACGGAGAGCAATCAGCCCCAGCATTTT. The complete variable domain, with remaining parts taken from reference TRBV2 and TRBJ1-5, reads EPEVTQTPSHQVTQMGQEVILRCVPISNHLYFYWYRQILGQKVEFLVSFYNNEISEKSEIFDDQFSVERPDGSNFTLKIRSTKLEDSAMYFCATSTESNQPQHFGDGTRLSIL.

This chain joins TRBV2 and TRBJ1-2; tentative D call: TRBD1 (6 bases). The CDR3 loop spans 17 amino acids. V dropped 2 bases and J dropped 8 bases, with 24 bases sitting between them. Germline CDR1 SNHLY, CDR2 FYNNEI. The CDR3 region is CASSESRMTGVEWGYTF. CDR3 DNA sequence: TGTGCCAGCAGTGAATCGCGGATGACAGGAGTGGAGTGGGGCTACACCTTC.

The chain recombines TRBV19 with TRBJ1-1; 8 bases are a match to TRBD1. The trim removed 6 bases at V and 4 bases at J, leaving 10 bases unmatched. CDR1 is LNHDA, CDR2 SQIVND, per germline (reference sequence). The length of the CDR3 is 15 residues. The CDR3 DNA sequence: TGTGCCAGTAGCACCGGGACAGGCGGACTCACTGAAGCTTTCTTT. It codes for CASSTGTGGLTEAFF.

CDR3 sequence reads: CASTQATQETQYF. CDR3 coding DNA: TGTGCCAGCACGCAGGCCACCCAAGAGACCCAGTACTTC. This chain connects TRBV6-5 to TRBJ2-5; D ambiguous. V was shortened by 7 bases and J by 1 base, with 10 bases between the two germline ends. The length of the CDR3 is 13 residues. The germline CDR1 and CDR2 sequences are MNHEY and SVGAGI.

The gene calls are TRBV5-4 and TRBJ2-3, with 9 bases fitting TRBD2. Trimming at V came to 4 bases and at J to 2 bases, leaving 8 bases not matched to a gene. The length of the CDR3 is 16 residues. Germline V lookup: CDR1 SGHNT, CDR2 YYREEE (reference sequence). The CDR3 nucleotides read TGTGCCAGCAGCCGCCCCAGCGGGGGGATCACAGATACGCAGTATTTT. This encodes CASSRPSGGITDTQYF.

The V and J genes are TRBV18 and TRBJ2-7; 9 bases align to TRBD1. Losses at the gene ends were 4 bases for V and 4 bases for J; bases not matched to a gene: 8. From germline, CDR1 is KGHSH and CDR2 LQKENI. There are 15 residues in the CDR3. The CDR3 loop is CASSLTGGASYEQYF. The CDR3 coding sequence is TGTGCCAGCTCACTAACAGGGGGCGCCTCATACGAGCAGTACTTC.

This clone appeared once. The chain employs TRBV5-1 and TRBJ2-5; D possibly corresponds to TRBD1 (7 bases). The germline V gene encodes CDR1 SGHRS and CDR2 YFSETQ. There are 15 residues in the CDR3. V dropped 1 base and J dropped 5 bases, with 15 bases sitting between them. The CDR3 region has the DNA TGCGCCAGCAGCTTGTTAGGGGGCGCGGGGGAGACCCAGTACTTC. It specifies CASSLLGGAGETQYF. The full variable domain, its missing parts supplied by reference TRBV5-1 and TRBJ2-5, is KAGVTQTPRYLIKTRGQQVTLSCSPISGHRSVSWYQQTPGQGLQFLFEYFSETQRNKGNFPGRFSGRQFSNSRSEMNVSTLELGDSALYLCASSLLGGAGETQYFGPGTRLLVL.